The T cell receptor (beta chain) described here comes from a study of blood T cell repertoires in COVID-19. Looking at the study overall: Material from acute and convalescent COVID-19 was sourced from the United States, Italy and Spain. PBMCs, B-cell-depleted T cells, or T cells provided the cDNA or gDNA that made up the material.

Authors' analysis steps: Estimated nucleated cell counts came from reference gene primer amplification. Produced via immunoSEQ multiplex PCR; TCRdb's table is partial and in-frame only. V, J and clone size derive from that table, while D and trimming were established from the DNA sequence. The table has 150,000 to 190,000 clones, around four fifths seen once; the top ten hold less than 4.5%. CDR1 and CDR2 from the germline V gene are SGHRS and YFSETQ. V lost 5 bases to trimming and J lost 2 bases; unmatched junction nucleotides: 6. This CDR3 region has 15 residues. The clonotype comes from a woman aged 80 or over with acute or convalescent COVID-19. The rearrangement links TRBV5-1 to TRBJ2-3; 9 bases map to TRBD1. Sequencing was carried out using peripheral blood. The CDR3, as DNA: TGCGCCAGCAGTTACCGGGACAGGGACACAGATACGCAGTATTTT. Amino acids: CASSYRDRDTDTQYF.